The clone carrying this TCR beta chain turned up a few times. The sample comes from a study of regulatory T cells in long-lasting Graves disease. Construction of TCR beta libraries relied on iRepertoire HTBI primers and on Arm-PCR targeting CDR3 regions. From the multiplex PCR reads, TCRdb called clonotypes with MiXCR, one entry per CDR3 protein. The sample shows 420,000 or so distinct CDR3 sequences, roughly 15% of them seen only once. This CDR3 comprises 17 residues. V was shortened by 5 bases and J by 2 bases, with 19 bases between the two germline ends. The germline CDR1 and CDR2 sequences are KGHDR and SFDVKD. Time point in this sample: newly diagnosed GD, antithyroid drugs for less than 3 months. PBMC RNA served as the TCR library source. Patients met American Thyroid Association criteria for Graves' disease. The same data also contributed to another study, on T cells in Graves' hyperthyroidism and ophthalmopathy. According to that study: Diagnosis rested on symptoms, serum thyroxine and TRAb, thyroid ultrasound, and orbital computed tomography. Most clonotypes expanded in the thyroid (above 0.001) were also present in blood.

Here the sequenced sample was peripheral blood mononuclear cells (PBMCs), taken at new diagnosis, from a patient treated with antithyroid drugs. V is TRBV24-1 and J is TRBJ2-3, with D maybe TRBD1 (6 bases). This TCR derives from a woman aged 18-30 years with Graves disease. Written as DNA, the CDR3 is TGTGCCACCAGTGCCCAAGGATGGGACACTTCCACAGATACGCAGTATTTT. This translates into CATSAQGWDTSTDTQYF.